The 27 T cell receptor beta chains below come from one sample, sequenced in a study of breast tumors, draining lymph nodes, adjacent tissues. TCRdb itself ran the multiplex PCR reads through MiXCR, one entry per CDR3 protein. Among 15,000 or so distinct CDR3 sequences listed, 45% were seen once. Material for sequencing was tumor-adjacent breast tissue. These TCRs come from a female donor with breast cancer. Some clones in this sample may be carry-over from other donors' samples.

In its sample, this clonotype was seen many times. The chain links TRBV27 to TRBJ2-7; D is unclear. V was shortened by 0 bases and J by 0 bases, with 9 bases between the two germline ends. The CDR3 runs 15 residues. Germline values: CDR1 MNHEY, CDR2 SMNVEV (reference sequence). The CDR3 bases are TGTGCCAGCAGTTTATCGGACCTGAGCTCCTACGAGCAGTACTTC. Protein product: CASSLSDLSSYEQYF.

By sample share, this clonotype is medium-sized. This chain joins TRBV7-9 and TRBJ1-3; D unclear. Germline CDR1 SEHNR, CDR2 FQNEAQ (reference sequence). Trimming stripped 1 base from V and 0 bases from J, with 1 base between. This CDR3 spans 13 amino acids. The CDR3 DNA follows: TGTGCCAGCAGCTTAGGCTCTGGAAACACCATATATTTT. This sequence encodes CASSLGSGNTIYF.

The rearrangement joins TRBV7-9 to TRBJ2-3; no clear D. The V end was cut by 1 base, the J end by 1 base, with 12 bases between. The CDR3 covers 16 residues. CDR1 is SEHNR, CDR2 FQNEAQ, per germline (reference sequence). This CDR3 reads CASSLDRTGGTDTQYF. The DNA for the CDR3 is TGTGCCAGCAGCTTAGATAGGACCGGCGGCACAGATACGCAGTATTTT.

The rearrangement links TRBV2 to TRBJ2-7; TRBD1 aligns across 7 bases. V was pared by 2 bases and J by 0 bases, with 7 bases of the junction left unmatched. Looked up from germline, CDR1 is SNHLY and CDR2 is FYNNEI. The CDR3 is 16 residues long. The CDR3 DNA reads as TGTGCCAGCAGTGAAACCGCGACAGGGCTCTCCTACGAGCAGTACTTC. Translation gives CASSETATGLSYEQYF.

This clonotype has more than one count but fewer than ten. V gene TRBV7-9 combines with J gene TRBJ1-4, with TRBD1 matching 7 bases. CDR3 length: 14 residues. The J segment lost 0 bases and the V segment lost 5 bases, leaving 0 bases of the junction unmatched. Germline V CDR1 and CDR2: SEHNR, FQNEAQ (reference sequence). The CDR3: CASSGQATNEKLFF. In DNA form, the CDR3 reads TGTGCCAGCAGCGGACAGGCAACTAATGAAAAACTGTTTTTT.

This clonotype came up many times. One end of the junction does not line up with germline, which may come from a read error. This sequence joins TRBV11-3 and TRBJ2-2, with 9 bases that match TRBD1. This CDR3 is built from 14 residues. Germline CDR1 and CDR2: SGHNT and YENEEA. CDR3 nucleotide sequence: TGTGCCAGCAGCCCAGACAGGGGGGCCGGGGAGCCGTTTTTT. Its translation is CASSPDRGAGEPFF.

The gene calls are TRBV20-1 and TRBJ2-1, with 8 bases fitting TRBD2. The CDR3 covers 15 residues. The V segment lost 3 bases and the J segment 4 bases; nucleotides outside the gene matches: 8. Per the germline V gene, CDR1 is DFQATT and CDR2 is SNEGSKA (reference sequence). This chain's CDR3 is CSARSGTSVYNEQFF. CDR3 coding DNA: TGCAGTGCTAGGTCCGGGACTAGTGTTTACAATGAGCAGTTCTTC.

This clonotype has ten or more counts. V and J are TRBV4-3 and TRBJ1-1; tentatively, D is TRBD1 (6 bases). Trimming took off 2 bases at V and 5 bases at J, with 9 bases between the two ends. Germline values: CDR1 LGHNA, CDR2 YSLEER. The CDR3 runs 13 residues. In DNA, the CDR3 is TGCGCCAGCAGCCAATTGAGGGGGACTGAAGCTTTCTTT. Its translation: CASSQLRGTEAFF.

V gene TRBV15 combines with J gene TRBJ2-7, with D possibly being TRBD2 (5 bases). Germline V gene lookup returns CDR1 LNHNV and CDR2 YYDKDF (reference sequence). The length of the CDR3 is 15 residues. V was cut by 3 bases and J by 2 bases, with 14 bases left in between. CDR3 nucleotide sequence: TGTGCCACCAGCAGCTTGGTAGCGTACACCTACGAGCAGTACTTC. It specifies CATSSLVAYTYEQYF. Variable domain in full (rest from reference TRBV15 and TRBJ2-7): DAMVIQNPRYQVTQFGKPVTLSCSQTLNHNVMYWYQQKSSQAPKLLFHYYDKDFNNEADTPDNFQSRRPNTSFCFLDIRSPGLGDTAMYLCATSSLVAYTYEQYFGPGTRLTVT.

This clonotype is medium-sized. The rearrangement uses TRBV20-1 and TRBJ2-1; D might be TRBD1 or TRBD2, each matching 7 bases. The germline CDR1 and CDR2 sequences are DFQATT and SNEGSKA (reference sequence). The CDR3 is 14 amino acids. The germline V and J ends were trimmed by 3 bases and 7 bases, with 16 bases remaining between them. This CDR3 reads CSASQPGGGNEQFF. Written as DNA, the CDR3 is TGCAGTGCTAGTCAGCCAGGGGGAGGGAATGAGCAGTTCTTC.

This clonotype has at least ten counts. The genes are TRBV18 and TRBJ2-2, with 10 bases fitting TRBD2. From germline, CDR1 is KGHSH and CDR2 LQKENI. This CDR3 has 15 residues. Trimming took 6 bases from V and 1 from J; bases not matched to a gene: 2. CDR3 amino acids: CASSRTSGNTGELFF. DNA of the CDR3: TGTGCCAGCTCCCGGACTAGCGGGAACACCGGGGAGCTGTTTTTT.

The V call is TRBV6-4, the J call TRBJ2-7; D gene ambiguous. The CDR3 has 13 residues. V dropped 2 bases and J dropped 4 bases, with 9 bases sitting between them. Germline CDR1 and CDR2: MRHNA and SNTAGT. CDR3 protein: CASSDDITYEQYF. The CDR3, as DNA: TGTGCCAGCAGTGACGACATTACATACGAGCAGTACTTC.

This clonotype was detected many times. A much larger clone differs from this one at a single base, so this may be a read error. For the CDR3, the DNA is TGTGCCAGCAGCAGAACCGGGACAGGGATCTATGGCTCCACCTTC. Its translation is CASSRTGTGIYGSTF. The chain recombines TRBV9 with TRBJ1-2, with 9 bases fitting TRBD1. The germline CDR1 and CDR2 sequences are SGDLS and YYNGEE. CDR3 length: 15 residues.

This clonotype is classed as medium-sized. The V gene is TRBV7-9, the J gene TRBJ2-3, with TRBD1 matching over 8 bases. V was pared by 1 base and J by 2 bases, with 2 bases of the junction left unmatched. There are 15 residues in the CDR3. CDR1 SEHNR and CDR2 FQNEAQ come from the germline V gene (reference sequence). The CDR3 region is CASSLGQGNTDTQYF. The CDR3 DNA reads as TGTGCCAGCAGCTTAGGACAGGGGAACACAGATACGCAGTATTTT.

A remark on this clonotype: One end of the junction fails to match germline, which may point to a read error. The rearrangement joins TRBV7-2 to TRBJ2-7; 8 nucleotides agree with TRBD2. Germline V CDR1 and CDR2: SGHTA, FQGNSA. This CDR3 is built from 15 residues. In DNA form, the CDR3 reads TGTGTCAGCAGCATGTGTAGCGGGGCTTCCTACGTGCAGTACTTC. Protein product: CVSSMCSGASYVQYF. Full variable domain (outside the CDR3, taken from reference TRBV7-2 and TRBJ2-7): GAGVSQSPSNKVTEKGKDVELRCDPISGHTALYWYRQSLGQGLEFLIYFQGNSAPDKSGLPSDRFSAERTGGSVSTLTIQRTQQEDSAVYLCVSSMCSGASYVQYFGPGTRLTVT.

This clonotype came up many times. Being one base from a much bigger clone, this may be a read error. The V and J genes are TRBV20-1 and TRBJ1-2, with a tentative D call TRBD1 (5 bases). This CDR3 spans 12 amino acids. From germline, CDR1 is DFQATT and CDR2 SNEGSKA (reference sequence). CDR3 in amino acids: CSATDNHYGSAF. The CDR3 DNA sequence: TGCAGTGCTACGGACAACCACTATGGCTCCGCCTTC.

V usage is TRBV12-3 or TRBV12-4 and J usage is TRBJ2-2; D possibly corresponds to TRBD2 (6 bases). The CDR3 totals 14 residues. Trimming removed 0 bases from V and 6 bases from J, with 8 bases in between. The chain's CDR3 is CASSLAGGSGELFF. CDR3 in DNA: TGTGCCAGCAGTTTAGCGGGGGGTTCCGGGGAGCTGTTTTTT.

For this clonotype: Since no conserved phenylalanine or tryptophan closes the CDR3, a read error is the likely cause. V is TRBV19 and J is TRBJ2-3; 7 bases match TRBD2. With V trimmed by 5 bases and J by 4 bases, 6 bases remained unmatched. Per the germline V gene, CDR1 is LNHDA and CDR2 is SQIVND (reference sequence). The CDR3 loop spans 14 amino acids. DNA of the CDR3: TGTGCCAGTAGTCCCAGGGACTATCCAGATACGCAGTATGTT. Encoded protein: CASSPRDYPDTQYV.

The table lists this clonotype with a few counts. The chain recombines TRBV14 with TRBJ1-1; maybe TRBD1 (5 bases). The V gene's germline CDR1 is SGHDN and CDR2 FVKESK. CDR3 size: 17 residues. With 0 bases removed from V and 5 bases from J, the gap between germline ends came to 19 bases. This chain's CDR3 is CASSQDSAGTAMTEAFF. In DNA, the CDR3 is TGTGCCAGCAGCCAAGATTCCGCCGGGACGGCTATGACTGAAGCTTTCTTT.

Sample share makes this clonotype medium-sized (0.01 to 0.1%). This sequence joins TRBV20-1 and TRBJ2-7, with TRBD1 matching over 9 bases. J lost 1 base, V lost 3 bases, and 4 bases had no gene match. The CDR3 is 14 amino acids. Germline-derived CDR1 and CDR2 are DFQATT and SNEGSKA (reference sequence). The CDR3 DNA reads as TGCAGTGCTAGCGACAGGGGGATATCCTACGAGCAGTACTTC. This encodes CSASDRGISYEQYF.

This clonotype was detected only a few times. The limits of the CDR3 on the DNA are not certain, so only TCRdb's listed CDR3 is given. This chain uses TRBV9 with TRBJ1-6; the table's D call TRBD1 went unverified against the DNA. The CDR3 has 15 amino acids, counting both end residues. The germline V gene has CDR1 SGDLS and CDR2 YYNGEE. The CDR3 reads CASSVGTGANSPPHF.

The J gene is TRBJ2-1, the V gene TRBV5-5; D unresolved. V lost 0 bases and J 4 bases, leaving 5 bases between the germline ends. The CDR3 runs 13 residues. Germline V gene data show CDR1 as SGHKS and CDR2 as YYEKEE (reference sequence). CDR3 nucleotides: TGTGCCAGCAGCTTGGACCTGTACAATGAGCAGTTCTTC. Encoded protein: CASSLDLYNEQFF. The full variable domain, rest sourced from reference TRBV5-5 and TRBJ2-1, is DAGVTQSPTHLIKTRGQQVTLRCSPISGHKSVSWYQQVLGQGPQFIFQYYEKEERGRGNFPDRFSARQFPNYSSELNVNALLLGDSALYLCASSLDLYNEQFFGPGTRLTVL.

For this clonotype: Germline and junction disagree at one end, which may indicate a read error. This CDR3 reads CASSPGTGAEKLLF. Here the CDR3 DNA reads TGTGCCAGCAGCCCGGGGACAGGGGCTGAAAAACTGCTTTTT. This chain joins TRBV5-4 and TRBJ1-4; 10 bases match TRBD1. The CDR3 contains 14 residues. Per germline, CDR1 SGHNT and CDR2 YYREEE (reference sequence).

V gene TRBV7-8 combines with J gene TRBJ2-3, with TRBD1 matching 8 bases. The junction had 28 bases not matched to a gene; V was cut back by 8 bases and J by 6 bases. This CDR3 spans 20 amino acids. From germline, CDR1 is SGHVS and CDR2 FQNEAQ. The CDR3 DNA reads TGTGCCAGCGGACGCTTTAGTACTACGGGGGCAGGGGGCGGGCAGGATACGCAGTATTTT. Its translation: CASGRFSTTGAGGGQDTQYF.

In this sample, this clonotype turned up many times. The chain uses TRBV27 and TRBJ2-2; 9 nucleotides line up with TRBD1. The CDR3 has 16 amino acids. Germline trimming cut 1 base from V and 4 bases from J; bases unmatched to any gene: 4. The germline V gene encodes CDR1 MNHEY and CDR2 SMNVEV (reference sequence). The CDR3 nucleotides are TGTGCCAGCAGTTTATGGACAGGGGCGGGCACCGGGGAGCTGTTTTTT. Translation: CASSLWTGAGTGELFF.

The rearrangement uses TRBV9 and TRBJ2-1; 7 nucleotides align to TRBD2. Germline V gene data show CDR1 as SGDLS and CDR2 as YYNGEE. V lost 4 bases and J lost 9; bases outside the gene matches: 10. This CDR3 comprises 14 residues. In DNA, the CDR3 is TGTGCCAGCAGCCCGAGCGGGAACTGGGGTGAGCAGTTCTTC. This gives the protein CASSPSGNWGEQFF.

This clonotype was recorded many times. CDR3 protein: CAWSEERDQPQHF. The CDR3 DNA follows: TGTGCCTGGTCTGAAGAACGGGATCAGCCCCAGCATTTT. The chain combines TRBV30 with TRBJ1-5; D is undetermined. Germline CDR1 reads GTSNPN; CDR2 reads SVGIG (reference sequence). The V end lost 5 bases, the J end lost 5 bases, and 13 bases lay between the germline ends. The CDR3 loop spans 13 amino acids.